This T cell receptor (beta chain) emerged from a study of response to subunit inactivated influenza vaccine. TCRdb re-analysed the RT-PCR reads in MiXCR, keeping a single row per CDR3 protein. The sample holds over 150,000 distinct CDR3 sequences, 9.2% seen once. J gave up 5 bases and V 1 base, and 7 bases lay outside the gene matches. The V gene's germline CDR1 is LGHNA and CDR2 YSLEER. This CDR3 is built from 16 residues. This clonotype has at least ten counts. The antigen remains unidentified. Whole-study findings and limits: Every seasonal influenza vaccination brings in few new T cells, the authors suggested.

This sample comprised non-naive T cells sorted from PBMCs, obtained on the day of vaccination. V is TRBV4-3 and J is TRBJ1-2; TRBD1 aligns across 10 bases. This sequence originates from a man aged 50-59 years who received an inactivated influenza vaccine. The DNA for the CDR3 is TGCGCCAGCAGCCAAGGGATCGGGACAGGGGTTTATGGCTACACCTTC. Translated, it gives CASSQGIGTGVYGYTF.